Listed here are 21 T cell receptor beta chains from one sample, sequenced in a study of cytomegalovirus exposure and HLA in healthy donors. The repertoire was sequenced with immunoSEQ multiplex PCR; TCRdb's copy has only in-frame clones and lacks some. Of fewer than 75,000 clones in the sample, about 93% were seen once. Source material: PBMCs. The receptor set was obtained from a woman between 18 and 30 years old in good health and CMV-seropositive.

The CDR3 DNA follows: TGTGCCACCAGCAGAGATATAGCCTTTTCGAACACTGAAGCTTTCTTT. This encodes CATSRDIAFSNTEAFF. The chain carries TRBV15 and TRBJ1-1; no clear D gene. Trimming left V 0 bases short and J 1 base short, with 12 bases between. Germline V gives CDR1 LNHNV, CDR2 YYDKDF (reference sequence). The CDR3 spans 16 residues.

The chain is built from TRBV7-8 and TRBJ2-5, with 11 bases fitting TRBD2. V gave up 3 bases and J gave up 4 bases; unmatched junction bases: 7. Germline CDR1 reads SGHVS; CDR2 reads FQNEAQ. The CDR3 sequence is 16 residues long. The CDR3 here is CASSFQTSGTGETQYF. The CDR3 coding sequence is TGTGCCAGCAGCTTCCAGACTAGCGGGACTGGAGAGACCCAGTACTTC.

The rearrangement joins TRBV7-8 to TRBJ2-7; 7 nucleotides align to TRBD1. This CDR3 is 14 amino acids long. Germline V gene lookup returns CDR1 SGHVS and CDR2 FQNEAQ. V shed 0 bases and J 5 bases; nucleotides not matched to a gene: 4. The CDR3, as DNA: TGTGCCAGCAGCTTAGCGTGGCAGGGGGACGAGCAGTACTTC. Its protein is CASSLAWQGDEQYF.

J is TRBJ2-3 and V is TRBV6-4, with a tentative D call TRBD2 (5 bases). Trimming took 3 bases from V and 8 from J, leaving 15 bases between them. CDR1 and CDR2 from the germline V gene are MRHNA and SNTAGT. This CDR3 spans 14 amino acids. CDR3 sequence: CASSDLGTAGTQYF. CDR3 nucleotide sequence: TGTGCCAGCAGTGATTTGGGTACTGCGGGTACGCAGTATTTT.

The chain recombines TRBV7-8 with TRBJ2-5; tentatively, D is TRBD2 (7 bases). Trimming cost V 1 base and J 5 bases, with 14 bases left between them. This CDR3 region has 15 residues. Germline CDR1 reads SGHVS; CDR2 reads FQNEAQ. CDR3 residues: CASSLVGGAEETQYF. The CDR3 DNA follows: TGTGCCAGCAGCTTAGTTGGGGGGGCTGAGGAGACCCAGTACTTC.

The chain is built from TRBV5-6 and TRBJ2-3; the match to TRBD2 covers 11 bases. V dropped 7 bases and J dropped 4; count of bases not matched to a gene: 2. The CDR3 runs to 13 residues. Germline V gene lookup returns CDR1 SGHDT and CDR2 YYEEEE. The CDR3 spells CASGLAGADTQYF. Written as DNA, the CDR3 is TGTGCCAGCGGACTAGCGGGTGCAGATACGCAGTATTTT.

This clone is termed medium-sized. The rearrangement uses TRBV4-2 and TRBJ2-1; 8 bases fit TRBD2. Losses at the gene ends were 0 bases for V and 10 bases for J; bases not matched to a gene: 11. The CDR3 extends over 16 amino acids. The germline V gene encodes CDR1 LGHNA and CDR2 YNFKEQ. CDR3 region: CASSQDPSGGSGEQFF. DNA of the CDR3: TGTGCCAGCAGCCAAGATCCCAGCGGGGGATCAGGGGAGCAGTTCTTC.

V gene TRBV6-6 combines with J gene TRBJ1-2; perhaps TRBD1 as D (5 bases). V lost 6 bases and J lost 2, with 13 bases in between. Germline CDR1 reads MNHNY; CDR2 reads SVGAGI (reference sequence). The CDR3 consists of 14 residues. The CDR3 region is CASSLREGNYGYTF. CDR3 sequence (DNA): TGTGCCAGCAGCCTCAGGGAGGGAAACTATGGCTACACCTTC.

The rearrangement joins TRBV9 to TRBJ1-6, with 9 bases identical to TRBD1. The junction had 5 bases not matched to a gene; V was cut back by 0 bases and J by 10 bases. The CDR3 runs to 15 residues. CDR1 and CDR2 from the germline V gene are SGDLS and YYNGEE. The CDR3 nucleotides read TGTGCCAGCAGCGTAGGAGGGACAGGGCGATCACCCCTCCACTTT. It encodes CASSVGGTGRSPLHF.

V is TRBV21-1 and J is TRBJ2-1; the table's D call, TRBD2, has no DNA check behind it. TRBV21-1 is a pseudogene. This CDR3 is built from 14 residues. CDR3 DNA: TGTGCCAGCAGCGATGAGCGGGAGGGCAATGAGCAGTTCTTC. Amino acids: CASSDEREGNEQFF.

J is TRBJ2-5 and V is TRBV5-5; D is possibly TRBD2 (6 bases). The CDR3 has 14 residues. V lost 4 bases to trimming and J lost 2 bases, with 12 bases between them. Germline CDR1 SGHKS, CDR2 YYEKEE (reference sequence). In nucleotides, the CDR3 is TGTGCCAGCAGCGAGGGACTCACTCAAGAGACCCAGTACTTC. This encodes CASSEGLTQETQYF.

The chain is built from TRBV10-3 and TRBJ2-7; possibly TRBD1 for D (5 bases). CDR1 is ENHRY and CDR2 is SYGVKD in the germline V gene. The V and J ends lost 5 bases and 3 bases respectively, with 8 bases between them. This CDR3 is 12 amino acids long. CDR3 amino acids: CAISLQDYEQYF. In nucleotides, the CDR3 is TGTGCCATCAGTTTACAGGACTACGAGCAGTACTTC.

For the CDR3, the DNA is TGTGCCAGCAGATATCTGCGAGCGAACACTGAAGCTTTCTTT. This codes for CASRYLRANTEAFF. The J gene is TRBJ1-1, the V gene TRBV6-5; D unclear. V lost 6 bases and J 1 base, leaving 12 bases between the germline ends. CDR3 length equals 14 residues. Germline V gives CDR1 MNHEY, CDR2 SVGAGI.

The chain's CDR3 is CASIPGQNTGELFF. CDR3 DNA: TGTGCCAGTATCCCAGGACAGAACACCGGGGAGCTGTTTTTT. V usage is TRBV19 and J usage is TRBJ2-2; possibly TRBD1 for D (5 bases). Germline V gene data show CDR1 as LNHDA and CDR2 as SQIVND (reference sequence). This CDR3 contains 14 residues. The ends were cut back, 7 bases at V and 1 base at J, with 10 bases in the middle.

CDR3 amino acids: CASGLQERNTEAFF. In DNA form, the CDR3 reads TGTGCCAGCGGCCTTCAGGAAAGGAACACTGAAGCTTTCTTT. This rearrangement joins TRBV27 to TRBJ1-1; no firm D call. Germline V lookup: CDR1 MNHEY, CDR2 SMNVEV (reference sequence). The CDR3 spans 14 residues. Trimming removed 8 bases at V and 1 base at J, with 14 bases between.

CDR3 in amino acids: CASSSDRGLEQYF. CDR3 sequence (DNA): TGTGCCAGCAGTTCGGACAGGGGGCTTGAGCAGTACTTC. The chain recombines TRBV2 with TRBJ2-7, with 11 bases lining up with TRBD1. CDR1 and CDR2 (germline): SNHLY, FYNNEI. This CDR3 has 13 amino acids. The trim removed 5 bases at V and 7 bases at J, leaving 4 bases unmatched.

The chain has TRBV7-9 and TRBJ1-2, with 7 nucleotides matching TRBD1. CDR1 and CDR2 (germline): SEHNR, FQNEAQ (reference sequence). With V trimmed by 3 bases and J by 4 bases, 5 bases remained unmatched. The length of the CDR3 is 14 residues. The CDR3 DNA reads as TGTGCCAGCAGCTTGCAACAGGGGATCTATGGCTACACCTTC. Translating it yields CASSLQQGIYGYTF.

This chain links TRBV9 with TRBJ2-7; TRBD2 matches at 7 bases. The germline V gene encodes CDR1 SGDLS and CDR2 YYNGEE. V trimming: 4 bases; J trimming: 4 bases; junction bases outside the gene matches: 8. This CDR3 has 14 amino acids. Written as DNA, the CDR3 is TGTGCCAGCAGCCGAGGGAGGGGTGGATACGAGCAGTACTTC. Translating it yields CASSRGRGGYEQYF.

The chain carries TRBV30 and TRBJ2-7; possible D gene TRBD1, 6 bases. The V gene's germline CDR1 is GTSNPN and CDR2 SVGIG (reference sequence). Trimming stripped 5 bases from V and 12 bases from J, with 20 bases between. The CDR3 totals 12 residues. The CDR3 reads CAWGYSIQGPYF. The CDR3, as DNA: TGTGCCTGGGGATATTCGATACAGGGTCCGTACTTC.

V and J are TRBV7-9 and TRBJ1-1; 7 bases fit TRBD1. Germline V lookup: CDR1 SEHNR, CDR2 FQNEAQ (reference sequence). This CDR3 is 15 amino acids long. With V trimmed by 5 bases and J by 3 bases, 9 bases remained unmatched. DNA for the CDR3: TGTGCCAGCAGCCGCCGACAGGGTCAGGACACTGAAGCTTTCTTT. It codes for CASSRRQGQDTEAFF.

The chain is built from TRBV7-3 and TRBJ1-1; a possible D gene is TRBD1 (5 bases). In germline, CDR1 is SGHTA, CDR2 FQGTGA. This CDR3 contains 13 residues. V lost 5 bases and J lost 2, with 9 bases in between. The CDR3 loop reads CASSATANTEAFF. CDR3 bases: TGTGCCAGCAGCGCGACAGCCAACACTGAAGCTTTCTTT.